This T cell receptor (beta chain) was obtained from a study of T cell changes during pregnancy in multiple sclerosis. This clone was observed a few times. Produced via immunoSEQ multiplex PCR; TCRdb's table is partial and in-frame only. The data contain 50,000 to 60,000 clones, about 90% of them singletons. This CDR3 is 13 amino acids long. Trimming pared 6 bases from V and 0 bases from J, leaving 8 bases between. CDR1 and CDR2 (germline): SNHLY, FYNNEI. V is TRBV2 and J is TRBJ1-1; D is unclear. The TCR comes from a female donor with multiple sclerosis, enrolled in a pregnancy study. Sequencing used CD4+ T cells from peripheral blood mononuclear cells, obtained in the first trimester of pregnancy. The CDR3 sequence: CASRQQLNTEAFF. CDR3 in DNA: TGTGCCAGCAGGCAACAGCTGAACACTGAAGCTTTCTTT.